The 15 T cell receptor beta chains presented below share a single source sample, sequenced in a study of cytomegalovirus exposure and HLA in healthy donors. Both 60 Vbeta primers and 13 Jbeta primers went into the PCR. Only in-frame clones appear in the TCRdb table, and some are missing; sequencing was by immunoSEQ multiplex PCR. The data contain 140,000 to 150,000 clones, 70% to 80% of them singletons. The specimen sequenced was PBMCs. These receptors were collected from an older woman in good health and CMV-seropositive.

Note on this clone: The sample has other DNA sequences that encode this CDR3 too. V usage is TRBV19 and J usage is TRBJ1-1; 8 nucleotides line up with TRBD1. CDR3 size: 15 residues. V lost 0 bases to trimming and J lost 1 base; unmatched junction nucleotides: 1. In germline, CDR1 is LNHDA, CDR2 SQIVND (reference sequence). CDR3 in DNA: TGTGCCAGTAGTATAGACGGGACAGGGAACACTGAAGCTTTCTTT. This gives the protein CASSIDGTGNTEAFF.

J is TRBJ2-7 and V is TRBV2; TRBD1 matches at 9 bases. V shed 6 bases and J 5 bases; nucleotides not matched to a gene: 5. Per the germline V gene, CDR1 is SNHLY and CDR2 is FYNNEI. The CDR3 has 13 amino acids. Here the CDR3 DNA reads TGTGCCAGCAGCGAGGGGACAGGGAACGAGCAGTACTTC. It is translated as CASSEGTGNEQYF.

The chain is built from TRBV5-1 and TRBJ1-1; the match to TRBD1 covers 9 bases. Germline V CDR1 and CDR2: SGHRS, YFSETQ. The CDR3 extends over 16 amino acids. With 0 bases clipped from V and 5 bases from J, the junction kept 8 bases outside the gene matches. The DNA of the CDR3 is TGCGCCAGCAGCTTGGGGCCGGGACAGGGAGGGACTGAAGCTTTCTTT. Its translation: CASSLGPGQGGTEAFF. Complete variable domain (other parts from reference TRBV5-1 and TRBJ1-1): KAGVTQTPRYLIKTRGQQVTLSCSPISGHRSVSWYQQTPGQGLQFLFEYFSETQRNKGNFPGRFSGRQFSNSRSEMNVSTLELGDSALYLCASSLGPGQGGTEAFFGQGTRLTVV.

The CDR3 spells CASSFETYEQYF. CDR3 bases: TGTGCCAGCAGCTTCGAGACTTACGAGCAGTACTTC. V gene TRBV11-1 combines with J gene TRBJ2-7; D call uncertain. The germline gives CDR1 SGHAT, CDR2 FQDESV (reference sequence). The V and J ends lost 3 bases and 4 bases respectively, with 7 bases between them. CDR3 length: 12 residues.

V usage is TRBV7-9 and J usage is TRBJ1-1; the D is unclear. This CDR3 has 14 amino acids. Germline values: CDR1 SEHNR, CDR2 FQNEAQ (reference sequence). V was clipped by 4 bases and J by 4 bases, with 13 bases between them. The CDR3 reads CASSSQDVGTEAFF. The CDR3, as DNA: TGTGCCAGCAGCTCGCAGGATGTGGGCACTGAAGCTTTCTTT.

The rearrangement links TRBV5-1 to TRBJ2-7; the match to TRBD1 covers 7 bases. This CDR3 has 15 residues. CDR1 SGHRS and CDR2 YFSETQ come from the germline V gene. V was pared by 4 bases and J by 7 bases, with 14 bases of the junction left unmatched. The CDR3 reads CASSPPTGLMREQYF. The DNA for the CDR3 is TGCGCCAGCAGCCCCCCGACAGGGTTGATGAGAGAGCAGTACTTC.

This sequence joins TRBV5-4 and TRBJ2-5; D is possibly TRBD2 (5 bases). Germline CDR1 reads SGHNT; CDR2 reads YYREEE (reference sequence). This CDR3 region has 16 residues. V was cut by 1 base and J by 1 base, with 14 bases left in between. CDR3 nucleotide sequence: TGTGCCAGCAGCTTGAGCCCCGACGGGATCCAAGAGACCCAGTACTTC. As protein: CASSLSPDGIQETQYF.

This chain joins TRBV2 and TRBJ2-7, with a weak D call TRBD1 (6 bases). Germline loops: CDR1 SNHLY, CDR2 FYNNEI. The CDR3 has 14 amino acids. V lost 7 bases to trimming and J lost 1 base, with 14 bases between them. The CDR3 is CASKTGQSSYEQYF. In nucleotides, the CDR3 is TGTGCCAGCAAAACAGGACAGAGTTCCTACGAGCAGTACTTC.

This clone was picked up a small number of times. The rearrangement uses TRBV6-6 and TRBJ1-1, with D perhaps matching TRBD1 (6 bases). V was shortened by 0 bases and J by 7 bases, with 6 bases between the two germline ends. This CDR3 has 12 amino acids. In germline, CDR1 is MNHNY, CDR2 SVGAGI (reference sequence). The CDR3 DNA reads TGTGCCAGCAGTTACTCGGACAGTGAAGCTTTCTTT. It encodes CASSYSDSEAFF.

CDR3 sequence: CASSGGQGRLTEAFF. CDR3 DNA sequence: TGTGCCAGCAGTGGAGGACAGGGAAGACTTACTGAAGCTTTCTTT. J is TRBJ1-1 and V is TRBV28, with TRBD1 matching 8 bases. Germline V CDR1 and CDR2: MDHEN, SYDVKM. The CDR3 sequence is 15 residues long. The V segment lost 5 bases and the J segment 5 bases; nucleotides outside the gene matches: 10.

In this sample, this clone turned up a few times. The chain has TRBV27 and TRBJ1-1; D might be TRBD1 (6 bases). Germline CDR1 and CDR2: MNHEY and SMNVEV (reference sequence). The V end was cut by 6 bases, the J end by 5 bases, with 13 bases between. The CDR3 has 13 amino acids. The CDR3 DNA follows: TGTGCCAGCAGATTACAGGGAGGAACTGAAGCTTTCTTT. Amino acid sequence: CASRLQGGTEAFF.

The chain joins TRBV2 to TRBJ2-7; a possible D gene is TRBD1 (5 bases). The CDR3 has 13 residues. Germline-derived CDR1 and CDR2 are SNHLY and FYNNEI. V gave up 6 bases and J gave up 7 bases, with 16 bases separating them. The CDR3 nucleotides are TGTGCCAGCAGAAAGGGTCAGGGTCGAGAGCAGTACTTC. Translation gives CASRKGQGREQYF.

The chain is built from TRBV7-2 and TRBJ2-7, with no clear D. V dropped 5 bases and J dropped 9 bases, with 14 bases sitting between them. The CDR3 is 12 residues long. Germline V CDR1 and CDR2: SGHTA, FQGNSA. The CDR3 loop reads CASSPSESGQYF. The CDR3, as DNA: TGTGCCAGCAGCCCTTCCGAGTCAGGGCAGTACTTC.

This clone was counted only a few times. The V and J genes are TRBV23-1 and TRBJ2-7; tentatively, D is TRBD1 (5 bases). TRBV23-1 is known as an ORF, though its function is uncertain. V lost 0 bases and J 3 bases, leaving 15 bases between the germline ends. The CDR3 contains 16 residues. As DNA, the CDR3 is TGCGCCAGCAGTCAATCGCGACAGAGTGGTTACTACGAGCAGTACTTC. It codes for CASSQSRQSGYYEQYF.

The V and J genes are TRBV7-6 and TRBJ2-2, with D tentatively TRBD2 (6 bases). Germline CDR1 is SGHVS and CDR2 is FNYEAQ. CDR3 size: 17 residues. V lost 0 bases, J lost 3 bases, and 14 bases lay in between. The CDR3 nucleotides are TGTGCCAGCAGCTTAGCGCCTGGGACTTTAGACACCGGGGAGCTGTTTTTT. Protein: CASSLAPGTLDTGELFF.